These T cell receptor beta chains were read from a single sample in a study of T-cell memory formation after mild COVID-19. Via MiXCR, TCRdb re-called the 5' RACE reads, giving one row per CDR3 protein. The sample lists around 250,000 distinct CDR3 sequences, over 9% occurring once. The sample consisted of PBMCs or a T cell subset sorted from them (not recorded which). These TCRs come from a man younger than 35 who had mild COVID-19 (a few samples of this study predate the infection). Cell type and time point are not known. Both conserved end residues are trimmed from each CDR3. Fields, in order: D gene, J gene, V gene, CDR3 protein. The D gene is left open where the match is weak.

. | TRBJ2-5 | TRBV6-5 | ASSYSRGSFQETQY
. | TRBJ1-2 | TRBV29-1 | SVEGHRVKGGYT
. | TRBJ2-5 | TRBV6-1 | ASSGRVEKTQY
. | TRBJ1-1 | TRBV27 | ASSLSWRTEAF
. | TRBJ2-3 | TRBV7-3 | ASSPGPLGADTQY
TRBD2 | TRBJ2-1 | TRBV5-1 | ASSLTGLAGGPVYNEQF
. | TRBJ2-1 | TRBV12-3/TRBV12-4 | ASSSSTWVDSEQF
. | TRBJ1-6 | TRBV6-5 | ASSYGGLSNSPLH
. | TRBJ2-1 | TRBV6-5 | ASSPWRGEQF
. | TRBJ1-1 | TRBV5-1 | ASSWGQSRNTEAF
. | TRBJ2-3 | TRBV20-1 | SARAGLSTDTQY
. | TRBJ2-5 | TRBV6-5 | ASRSSRETQY
. | TRBJ1-6 | TRBV7-9 | ASSFRQNSPLH
TRBD2 | TRBJ2-7 | TRBV6-1 | ASSEVGGGSSEQY
TRBD2 | TRBJ2-1 | TRBV20-1 | SAPQRGTSQF
TRBD1 | TRBJ2-3 | TRBV10-3 | AISESWDRGQESTDTQY
. | TRBJ2-7 | TRBV6-5 | ASSYGVRWDEQY
TRBD2 | TRBJ2-3 | TRBV29-1 | SVGRGGKTDTQY
TRBD1 | TRBJ1-2 | TRBV5-1 | ASSGETGEVYGYT
TRBD2 | TRBJ2-1 | TRBV7-8 | ASSSTVAGGPSYNEQF
. | TRBJ2-3 | TRBV6-2/TRBV6-3 | ASRTGELEIDTQY
TRBD1 | TRBJ1-4 | TRBV7-2 | ASSFSQGVKLF
. | TRBJ1-5 | TRBV12-3/TRBV12-4 | ASMGNQPQH
TRBD2 | TRBJ2-1 | TRBV20-1 | SSSGGAGEQF
TRBD2 | TRBJ2-1 | TRBV7-7 | ASSSSLAGAQNEQF
. | TRBJ1-5 | TRBV5-6 | ASSEGNSNQPQH
. | TRBJ2-7 | TRBV21-1 | ASSKGNAEQY
. | TRBJ2-6 | TRBV7-8 | ASSSRVAGANVLT
. | TRBJ2-2 | TRBV5-5 | ASSRTPGITGELF
TRBD1 | TRBJ2-2 | TRBV2 | ASSRRTGEVGELF
. | TRBJ2-5 | TRBV4-1 | ASSQDVGAGQETQY
TRBD2 | TRBJ2-5 | TRBV2 | ASSVGERGGQTQY
TRBD1 | TRBJ1-2 | TRBV4-1 | ASSHGDDRGRSSGYT
. | TRBJ1-5 | TRBV24-1 | ATSDSDRYQPQH
TRBD1 | TRBJ2-3 | TRBV20-1 | SARLRDSFQAADTQY
. | TRBJ1-2 | TRBV4-2 | ASSQVPPGSSFPYGYT
. | TRBJ2-1 | TRBV15 | ATSRHTSGQYNEQF
. | TRBJ2-1 | TRBV6-1 | ASIRARNEQF
. | TRBJ2-3 | TRBV5-1 | ASSLVLQGLTDTQY
TRBD2 | TRBJ2-3 | TRBV24-1 | ATSDPLGLAGADTQY
. | TRBJ2-3 | TRBV5-1 | ARSLSAGGDTQY
. | TRBJ1-4 | TRBV7-2 | ASSLGLLATNEKLF
TRBD1 | TRBJ2-7 | TRBV5-1 | ASSFGTGTYEQY
. | TRBJ1-5 | TRBV6-1 | ASSLGRDSMNQPQH
TRBD1 | TRBJ1-1 | TRBV6-6 | ASISGGTTEAF
. | TRBJ2-2 | TRBV12-3/TRBV12-4 | ASSQLTGELF
. | TRBJ1-1 | TRBV5-1 | ASRQGEDWGNTEAF
TRBD1 | TRBJ1-1 | TRBV4-1 | ASSQRDSGVMNTEAF
. | TRBJ2-5 | TRBV5-1 | ASSSPRGQETQY
. | TRBJ2-3 | TRBV20-1 | SALPFSADTQY
. | TRBJ2-6 | TRBV11-2 | ASSLAGMGHSGANVLT
TRBD1 | TRBJ1-2 | TRBV20-1 | SASLDRVPDGYT
. | TRBJ1-5 | TRBV20-1 | SAHNQPQH